A single sample is the source of the 2 T cell receptor beta chains below, sequenced in a study of technical replicates of blood from a handful of donors. Sequencing was performed with immunoSEQ multiplex PCR; in TCRdb, only in-frame clones are kept and a portion is missing. Found here are 74,000 or so clones, just over 90% of them singletons; the top ten hold roughly 0.27%. The sample comprised T cells isolated from PBMCs. Source of these receptors: a human donor in good health.

V and J are TRBV21-1 and TRBJ2-1; the table names TRBD2, a call not compared with the DNA. TRBV21-1 is assigned pseudogene status. The CDR3 covers 16 residues. For the CDR3, the DNA is TGTGCCAGCAGCCCTTTGGGCAGCGGCCTAATAGATGAGCAGTTCTTC. Translated: CASSPLGSGLIDEQFF.

V is TRBV29-1 and J is TRBJ2-7; TRBD1 matches 9 bases. This CDR3 contains 14 residues. The V gene end was trimmed by 7 bases and the J gene end by 4 bases; junction bases not matched to a gene: 11. Germline V gene data show CDR1 as SQVTM and CDR2 as ANQGSEA. In nucleotides, the CDR3 is TGCAGCGCCGTATCCGGGACAGGGTTGTACGAGCAGTACTTC. Its translation is CSAVSGTGLYEQYF.